The 24 T cell receptor beta chains in this list originate from one sample, sequenced in a study of blood T cell repertoires in COVID-19. The method was immunoSEQ multiplex PCR; TCRdb's version includes in-frame clones alone and lacks a portion of them. The data show 140,000 to 150,000 clones, with around 84% seen just once and almost 6% held by the top ten. Sequencing was performed on PBMCs or T cells enriched from blood (not recorded which). The receptors were gathered from a woman aged 45-59 years who had been exposed to COVID-19.

The V call is TRBV13, the J call TRBJ1-4, with D hard to call. Trimming shortened V by 2 bases and J by 8 bases, and 12 bases separated the two germline ends. Germline V CDR1 and CDR2: PRHDT, FYEKMQ (reference sequence). The CDR3 length is 14 residues. The CDR3 DNA is TGTGCCAGCAGCTTAAACGGCGGGTTGGAAAAACTGTTTTTT. It translates to CASSLNGGLEKLFF.

The chain uses TRBV27 and TRBJ2-6, with a weak D call TRBD2 (5 bases). This CDR3 spans 13 amino acids. Germline-derived CDR1 and CDR2 are MNHEY and SMNVEV (reference sequence). V shed 7 bases and J shed 4 bases, with 8 bases lying between them. DNA of the CDR3: TGTGCCAGCAAGCGGATAGGGGCCAACGTCCTGACTTTC. Amino acid sequence: CASKRIGANVLTF.

The chain couples TRBV7-2 to TRBJ1-5; no clear D. V lost 5 bases and J lost 4, with 9 bases in between. The CDR3 covers 13 residues. CDR1 SGHTA and CDR2 FQGNSA come from the germline V gene. In nucleotides, the CDR3 is TGTGCCAGCAGCCCCCCAGGAAATCAGCCCCAGCATTTT. Protein: CASSPPGNQPQHF.

The CDR3 here is CASSATRGNIENTEAFF. The CDR3 region has the DNA TGCGCCAGCAGCGCCACCAGGGGGAATATTGAGAACACTGAAGCTTTCTTT. This chain links TRBV5-1 with TRBJ1-1; TRBD1 agrees at 7 bases. CDR3 length equals 17 residues. Germline lookup yields CDR1 SGHRS and CDR2 YFSETQ. V shed 4 bases and J 1 base; nucleotides not matched to a gene: 13.

V and J are TRBV11-1 and TRBJ1-2, with a weak D call TRBD1 (6 bases). CDR3 length equals 13 residues. The germline CDR1 and CDR2 sequences are SGHAT and FQDESV (reference sequence). Trimming cost V 5 bases and J 3 bases, with 10 bases left between them. CDR3 sequence: CASSPTGDYGYTF. CDR3 nucleotides: TGTGCCAGCAGCCCGACAGGCGACTATGGCTACACCTTC.

This chain uses TRBV7-3 with TRBJ2-7; perhaps TRBD1 as D (6 bases). Trimming took off 5 bases at V and 3 bases at J, with 14 bases between the two ends. The germline V gene encodes CDR1 SGHTA and CDR2 FQGTGA. The CDR3 totals 14 residues. The chain's CDR3 is CASSPGVLGYEQYF. DNA of the CDR3: TGTGCCAGCAGCCCAGGGGTATTGGGCTACGAGCAGTACTTC.

This sequence joins TRBV7-9 and TRBJ2-7; 7 bases align to TRBD1. The J segment lost 0 bases and the V segment lost 5 bases, leaving 4 bases of the junction unmatched. Germline V lookup: CDR1 SEHNR, CDR2 FQNEAQ (reference sequence). This CDR3 has 14 residues. The DNA of the CDR3 is TGTGCCAGCAGCCACCGGGACAGCTCCTACGAGCAGTACTTC. Protein sequence: CASSHRDSSYEQYF.

The chain links TRBV19 to TRBJ2-3, with D possibly matching TRBD2 (6 bases). V was pared by 9 bases and J by 5 bases, with 27 bases between. Germline assignment: CDR1 LNHDA and CDR2 SQIVND (reference sequence). The CDR3 totals 17 residues. For the CDR3, the DNA is TGTGCCAGCGTAATGGGAGGTGCGGCGGGATCGTTAGATACGCAGTATTTT. The encoded protein is CASVMGGAAGSLDTQYF.

The chain couples TRBV6-2 or TRBV6-3 to TRBJ2-7; TRBD1 is a possible D gene (8 bases). Trimming left V 2 bases short and J 3 bases short, with 23 bases between. The V gene's germline CDR1 is MNHEY and CDR2 SVGEGT. The length of the CDR3 is 18 residues. The CDR3 nucleotides read TGTGCCAGCAGTTACCTCGGGCTAGCGGACAGGGTTCTCTACGAGCAGTACTTC. It codes for CASSYLGLADRVLYEQYF.

V usage is TRBV5-1 and J usage is TRBJ1-1, with D unclear. This CDR3 contains 13 residues. The germline V gene encodes CDR1 SGHRS and CDR2 YFSETQ. The germline V and J ends were trimmed by 1 base and 4 bases, with 8 bases remaining between them. CDR3 coding DNA: TGCGCCAGCAGCTTGACTGAGTTCACTGAAGCTTTCTTT. Residues: CASSLTEFTEAFF. The full variable domain, completed using reference TRBV5-1 and TRBJ1-1, is KAGVTQTPRYLIKTRGQQVTLSCSPISGHRSVSWYQQTPGQGLQFLFEYFSETQRNKGNFPGRFSGRQFSNSRSEMNVSTLELGDSALYLCASSLTEFTEAFFGQGTRLTVV.

The V and J genes are TRBV18 and TRBJ1-4, with a tentative D call TRBD1 (6 bases). Trimming removed 4 bases at V and 8 bases at J, with 14 bases between. The germline V gene has CDR1 KGHSH and CDR2 LQKENI. CDR3 length: 14 amino acids. CDR3 sequence reads: CASSRDTEGEKLFF. The CDR3 DNA sequence: TGTGCCAGCTCACGGGACACGGAAGGGGAAAAACTGTTTTTT. Filled out from reference TRBV18 and TRBJ1-4, the complete variable domain reads NAGVMQNPRHLVRRRGQEARLRCSPMKGHSHVYWYRQLPEEGLKFMVYLQKENIIDESGMPKERFSAEFPKEGPSILRIQQVVRGDSAAYFCASSRDTEGEKLFFGSGTQLSVL.

This chain connects TRBV7-2 to TRBJ1-6, with 9 bases that match TRBD1. CDR3 size: 15 residues. Unmatched junction bases numbered 4, after V lost 5 bases and J lost 5 bases. Germline assignment: CDR1 SGHTA and CDR2 FQGNSA. The chain's CDR3 is CASSATGGNNSPLHF. For the CDR3, the DNA is TGTGCCAGCAGCGCCACAGGGGGCAATAATTCACCCCTCCACTTT.

The V and J genes are TRBV3-1 (or the pseudogene TRBV3-2) and TRBJ2-5, with 11 bases fitting TRBD1. Germline CDR1 reads LGHDT; CDR2 reads YNNKEL (reference sequence). V gave up 0 bases and J gave up 4 bases; unmatched junction bases: 4. The CDR3 loop spans 16 amino acids. The CDR3 loop is CASSQDGTGGLETQYF. As DNA, the CDR3 is TGTGCCAGCAGCCAAGATGGGACAGGGGGGTTAGAGACCCAGTACTTC.

For the CDR3, the DNA is TGCAGCGTTGAAGAACGGGACTATGAGCAGTTCTTC. Translation: CSVEERDYEQFF. The V call is TRBV29-1, the J call TRBJ2-1; maybe TRBD2 (6 bases). Between the trimmed V and J ends, which lost 0 bases and 8 bases, there was a span of 8 bases. In germline, CDR1 is SQVTM, CDR2 ANQGSEA. The CDR3 is 12 residues long.

This clone is a singleton in its sample. V usage is TRBV29-1 and J usage is TRBJ1-2, with D unresolved. Germline CDR1 reads SQVTM; CDR2 reads ANQGSEA. Deletions cut 1 base from V and 7 bases from J, with 7 bases between. This CDR3 comprises 11 residues. In DNA, the CDR3 is TGCAGCGTTGAAGTGAGAACTGGCTACACCTTC. Its translation is CSVEVRTGYTF.

The V call is TRBV10-3, the J call TRBJ1-3; possibly TRBD1 for D (5 bases). V lost 0 bases to trimming and J lost 0 bases, with 6 bases between them. The CDR3 consists of 15 residues. Germline loops: CDR1 ENHRY, CDR2 SYGVKD. The CDR3 loop reads CAISESGGSGNTIYF. The DNA of the CDR3 is TGTGCCATCAGTGAGTCGGGGGGCTCTGGAAACACCATATATTTT.

The chain couples TRBV11-1 to TRBJ1-1, with D perhaps matching TRBD1 (6 bases). Looked up from germline, CDR1 is SGHAT and CDR2 is FQDESV (reference sequence). V lost 7 bases and J 11 bases, leaving 17 bases between the germline ends. CDR3 length equals 12 residues. The CDR3 here is CASNHPGGSAFF. The CDR3 region has the DNA TGTGCCAGCAACCATCCGGGGGGCTCGGCTTTCTTT.

CDR3 sequence (DNA): TGTGCCAGCAGCTTGGCGGGAAGGGATGAGCAGTTCTTC. Protein product: CASSLAGRDEQFF. The V gene is TRBV5-4, the J gene TRBJ2-1; tentative D call: TRBD2 (5 bases). V gave up 0 bases and J gave up 8 bases, with 9 bases separating them. This CDR3 is built from 13 residues. Germline values: CDR1 SGHNT, CDR2 YYREEE (reference sequence).

The chain links TRBV19 to TRBJ1-5, with 8 bases lining up with TRBD1. The CDR3 is 13 amino acids. The germline gives CDR1 LNHDA, CDR2 SQIVND (reference sequence). The CDR3 sequence: CASDREGLQPQHF. CDR3 sequence (DNA): TGTGCTTCGGACAGGGAGGGACTTCAGCCCCAGCATTTT.

This chain links TRBV6-2 or TRBV6-3 with TRBJ2-2, with D possibly TRBD2 on 7 matching bases. The CDR3 sequence is 15 residues long. Germline-derived CDR1 and CDR2 are MNHEY and SVGEGT. V was cut by 3 bases and J by 6 bases, with 14 bases left in between. The CDR3 sequence: CASSYRGGAAGELFF. CDR3 DNA: TGTGCCAGCAGTTATAGAGGGGGGGCGGCCGGGGAGCTGTTTTTT.

V gene TRBV19 combines with J gene TRBJ1-2; 9 nucleotides agree with TRBD1. The germline gives CDR1 LNHDA, CDR2 SQIVND (reference sequence). V lost 7 bases to trimming and J lost 7 bases; unmatched junction nucleotides: 13. The CDR3 has 15 amino acids. The CDR3: CASNPTRVTGGGYTF. In nucleotides, the CDR3 is TGTGCCAGTAACCCCACGAGGGTGACAGGGGGTGGCTACACCTTC.

This clone has just a few counts. The V gene is TRBV5-5, the J gene TRBJ2-7; no definite D call. With 4 bases removed from V and 6 bases from J, the gap between germline ends came to 8 bases. Germline V gene lookup returns CDR1 SGHKS and CDR2 YYEKEE (reference sequence). The CDR3 has 11 amino acids. CDR3 amino acids: CASSPNFEQYF. In nucleotides, the CDR3 is TGTGCCAGCAGCCCCAATTTCGAGCAGTACTTC. Full variable domain (outside the CDR3, taken from reference TRBV5-5 and TRBJ2-7): DAGVTQSPTHLIKTRGQQVTLRCSPISGHKSVSWYQQVLGQGPQFIFQYYEKEERGRGNFPDRFSARQFPNYSSELNVNALLLGDSALYLCASSPNFEQYFGPGTRLTVT.

The V and J genes are TRBV27 and TRBJ1-2; 12 nucleotides match TRBD1. The CDR3 totals 12 residues. Germline CDR1 is MNHEY and CDR2 is SMNVEV (reference sequence). With V trimmed by 8 bases and J by 8 bases, 3 bases remained unmatched. CDR3 amino acids: CASRDRGHGYTF. CDR3 DNA sequence: TGTGCCAGCCGGGACAGGGGGCACGGCTACACCTTC.

The chain recombines TRBV9 with TRBJ2-4, with D possibly being TRBD1 (5 bases). The ends were cut back, 0 bases at V and 0 bases at J, with 16 bases in the middle. Germline-derived CDR1 and CDR2 are SGDLS and YYNGEE. This CDR3 is built from 18 residues. DNA for the CDR3: TGTGCCAGCAGCGTAGGTTCGTCAGGGCCGGTAGCCAAAAACATTCAGTACTTC. Encoded protein: CASSVGSSGPVAKNIQYF.